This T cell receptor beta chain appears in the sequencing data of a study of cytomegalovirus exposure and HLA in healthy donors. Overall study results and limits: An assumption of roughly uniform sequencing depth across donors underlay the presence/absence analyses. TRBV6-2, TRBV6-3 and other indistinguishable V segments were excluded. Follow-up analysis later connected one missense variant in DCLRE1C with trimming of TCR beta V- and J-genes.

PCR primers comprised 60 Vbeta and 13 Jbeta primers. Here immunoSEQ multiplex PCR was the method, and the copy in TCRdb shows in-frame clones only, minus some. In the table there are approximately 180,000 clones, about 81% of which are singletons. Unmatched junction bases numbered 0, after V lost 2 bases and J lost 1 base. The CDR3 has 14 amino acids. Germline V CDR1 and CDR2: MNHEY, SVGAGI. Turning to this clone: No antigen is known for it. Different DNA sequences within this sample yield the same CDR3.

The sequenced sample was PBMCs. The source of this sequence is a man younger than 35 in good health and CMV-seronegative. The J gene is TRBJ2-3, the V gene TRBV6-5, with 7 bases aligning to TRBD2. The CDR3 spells CASSYSGGTDTQYF. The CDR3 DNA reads TGTGCCAGCAGTTACAGCGGGGGCACAGATACGCAGTATTTT.